These T cell receptor beta chains were read from a single sample in a study of T-cell reconstitution after alpha-beta-depleted transplantation in children. TCRdb independently ran MiXCR on the PCR reads; one entry per CDR3 protein. The sample has roughly 220,000 distinct CDR3 sequences; 9.7% are singletons. This material consisted of PBMCs from the stem cell graft donor, taken from the stem cell graft. These receptors were obtained from a human donor who donated a stem cell graft to a child with SCID. Each CDR3 is given with its conserved first and last residue. Each record gives: V gene, J gene, D gene, clone size, CDR3 protein, CDR3 DNA. A D gene is named only where the DNA matches it firmly. The size of a clone is reported for some rows only, either as once, few or many, or as a class for expanded clones.

v_gene: TRBV5-6; j_gene: TRBJ2-2; d_gene: NA; abundance: many; CDR3aa: CASSLYSPNTGELFF; CDR3nt: TGTGCCAGCAGCTTGTACAGTCCGAACACCGGGGAGCTGTTTTTT
v_gene: TRBV7-2; j_gene: TRBJ2-7; d_gene: TRBD2; abundance: many; CDR3aa: CASSLDGGAFGEQYF; CDR3nt: TGTGCCAGCAGCTTAGACGGGGGGGCCTTTGGCGAGCAGTACTTC
v_gene: TRBV29-1; j_gene: TRBJ1-2; d_gene: TRBD1; abundance: many; CDR3aa: CSVAPGQGYGYTF; CDR3nt: TGCAGCGTTGCCCCGGGACAGGGATATGGCTACACCTTC
v_gene: TRBV5-6; j_gene: TRBJ2-1; d_gene: NA; abundance: many; CDR3aa: CASSITNGDEQFF; CDR3nt: TGTGCCAGCAGCATCACTAACGGCGATGAGCAGTTCTTC
v_gene: TRBV7-9; j_gene: TRBJ2-1; d_gene: NA; abundance: many; CDR3aa: CASSLYTGLKNEQFF; CDR3nt: TGTGCCAGCAGCTTATATACGGGGTTGAAAAATGAGCAGTTCTTC
v_gene: TRBV29-1; j_gene: TRBJ2-3; d_gene: TRBD2; abundance: many; CDR3aa: CSAKASGTDTQYF; CDR3nt: TGCAGCGCCAAGGCTAGCGGGACAGATACGCAGTATTTT
v_gene: TRBV5-5; j_gene: TRBJ2-3; d_gene: NA; abundance: many; CDR3aa: CASSLPTTDTQYF; CDR3nt: TGTGCCAGCAGCTTGCCTACCACAGATACGCAGTATTTT
v_gene: TRBV10-3; j_gene: TRBJ2-7; d_gene: TRBD1; abundance: NA; CDR3aa: CAISESGGRDEQYF; CDR3nt: TGTGCCATCAGTGAATCAGGGGGCCGGGACGAGCAGTACTTC
v_gene: TRBV5-5; j_gene: TRBJ2-3; d_gene: NA; abundance: many; CDR3aa: CASSLQQGPDTQYF; CDR3nt: TGTGCCAGCAGCTTGCAGCAGGGACCAGATACGCAGTATTTT
v_gene: TRBV20-1; j_gene: TRBJ1-4; d_gene: TRBD1; abundance: many; CDR3aa: CSASRQGQGKLFF; CDR3nt: TGCAGTGCTAGTAGACAGGGCCAGGGAAAACTGTTTTTT
v_gene: TRBV7-2; j_gene: TRBJ2-5; d_gene: NA; abundance: many; CDR3aa: CASSLRGQLGQETQYF; CDR3nt: TGTGCCAGCAGCTTACGGGGCCAGTTGGGGCAAGAGACCCAGTACTTC
v_gene: TRBV20-1; j_gene: TRBJ2-2; d_gene: NA; abundance: many; CDR3aa: CSARERASGELFF; CDR3nt: TGCAGTGCTAGAGAAAGGGCCTCCGGGGAGCTGTTTTTT
v_gene: TRBV19; j_gene: TRBJ1-2; d_gene: NA; abundance: many; CDR3aa: CASIKVNYGYTF; CDR3nt: TGTGCCAGTATTAAGGTTAACTATGGCTACACCTTC
v_gene: TRBV20-1; j_gene: TRBJ1-2; d_gene: TRBD1; abundance: many; CDR3aa: CSAREYRGTTGYTF; CDR3nt: TGCAGTGCTAGAGAATACAGGGGTACAACTGGCTACACCTTC
v_gene: TRBV10-2; j_gene: TRBJ2-2; d_gene: NA; abundance: many; CDR3aa: CASTDYLGAGELFF; CDR3nt: TGCGCCAGCACGGACTATCTGGGGGCCGGGGAGCTGTTTTTT
v_gene: TRBV20-1; j_gene: TRBJ1-2; d_gene: NA; abundance: many; CDR3aa: CSARRFPDHGYTF; CDR3nt: TGCAGTGCTAGACGGTTTCCGGACCATGGCTACACCTTC
v_gene: TRBV6-5; j_gene: TRBJ1-1; d_gene: NA; abundance: many; CDR3aa: CASSYLPNTEAFF; CDR3nt: TGTGCCAGCAGTTACCTCCCGAACACTGAAGCTTTCTTT
v_gene: TRBV4-3; j_gene: TRBJ2-2; d_gene: NA; abundance: many; CDR3aa: CASSQDLGGTGELFF; CDR3nt: TGCGCCAGCAGCCAAGATCTCGGGGGCACCGGGGAGCTGTTTTTT
v_gene: TRBV4-1; j_gene: TRBJ2-3; d_gene: NA; abundance: many; CDR3aa: CASSHPWRRVGTQYF; CDR3nt: TGCGCCAGCAGCCACCCTTGGAGGAGGGTTGGTACGCAGTATTTT
v_gene: TRBV6-5; j_gene: TRBJ1-1; d_gene: NA; abundance: NA; CDR3aa: CASRSLGEAFF; CDR3nt: TGTGCCAGCAGGTCTCTAGGGGAAGCTTTCTTT
v_gene: TRBV5-1; j_gene: TRBJ2-7; d_gene: NA; abundance: many; CDR3aa: CASSLAGAGNLYEQYF; CDR3nt: TGCGCCAGCAGCTTGGCCGGGGCAGGGAACCTCTACGAGCAGTACTTC